These T cell receptor beta chains were read from a single sample in a study of T cell repertoires in cytomegalovirus infection. MiXCR, run by TCRdb on the reads, gives a single entry per CDR3 protein. The data contain under 850,000 distinct CDR3 sequences, 30% to 35% of them seen just once; the ten biggest clones take up approximately 18%. Antigen specificity for these receptors is unknown. Sequenced material: cultured PBMCs, taken from culture after CMV antigen stimulation. These receptors came from a human donor in good health (CMV status not recorded). Some clones in this sample may be carry-over from other donors' samples. Both conserved end residues are part of each CDR3. D genes are given only for firm matches. Rows give clone size only sometimes, using once, few, many, or a class for an expanded clone.

J: TRBJ1-6
D: .
V: TRBV12-3/TRBV12-4
size: .
DNA: TGTGCCAGCAGTTTCGGCCGCCTAGGGTCACCCCTCCACTTT
CDR3: CASSFGRLGSPLHF

J: TRBJ1-5
D: .
V: TRBV7-6
size: .
DNA: TGTGCCAGCAGCCCACAGGGTTTGGGCAATCAGCCCCAGCATTTT
CDR3: CASSPQGLGNQPQHF

J: TRBJ1-2
D: TRBD1
V: TRBV7-6
size: few
DNA: TGTGCCAGCAGCTTAGGACCGACAGGGACTACGACCTTC
CDR3: CASSLGPTGTTTF

J: TRBJ2-1
D: .
V: TRBV11-2
size: few
DNA: TGTGCCAGCAGCCTAGGACTCCTAGGGGGCAATGAGCAGTTCTTC
CDR3: CASSLGLLGGNEQFF

J: TRBJ1-1
D: .
V: TRBV5-4
size: once
DNA: TGTGTCAGCAACCCGTCTCCCTCCGGTGGGATCAACACTGAAGCTTTCTTT
CDR3: CVSNPSPSGGINTEAFF

J: TRBJ2-1
D: TRBD2
V: TRBV10-3
size: .
DNA: TGTGCAGCTAGCGGGGTATACAATGAGCAGTTCTTC
CDR3: CAASGVYNEQFF

J: TRBJ2-1
D: .
V: TRBV6-1
size: many
DNA: TGTGCCAGCAGCATGACTCGTTCCAATGAGCAGTTCTTC
CDR3: CASSMTRSNEQFF

J: TRBJ1-1
D: TRBD1
V: TRBV7-8
size: .
DNA: TGTGCCAGCAGACTACCAGGGGACAGGGAACTCGGTGAAGCTTTCTTT
CDR3: CASRLPGDRELGEAFF

J: TRBJ2-1
D: TRBD1
V: TRBV27
size: .
DNA: TGTGCCAGCAGTTTACTTGGACAGGGGGATGAGCAGTTCTTC
CDR3: CASSLLGQGDEQFF

J: TRBJ2-1
D: .
V: TRBV18
size: .
DNA: TGTGCCAGCTCACCAAGGGGGTTAGTAATCAGTGAGCAGTTCTTC
CDR3: CASSPRGLVISEQFF

J: TRBJ1-5
D: .
V: TRBV2
size: .
DNA: TGTGCCAGCAGTGGGACGGCACCGCCCCAGCATTTT
CDR3: CASSGTAPPQHF

J: TRBJ1-5
D: .
V: TRBV5-6
size: .
DNA: TGTGCCAGCAGCGTATGGTCATACCAGCCCCAGCATTTT
CDR3: CASSVWSYQPQHF

J: TRBJ2-1
D: .
V: TRBV10-3
size: many
DNA: TGTGCCATCAGTGAGGCAACCGGGACCCCAAGGAATGAGCAGTTCTTC
CDR3: CAISEATGTPRNEQFF

J: TRBJ2-1
D: TRBD2
V: TRBV27
size: .
DNA: TGTGCCAGCAGAAGGCTAGCGGGTGCCAGCTCCTACAATGAGCAGTTCTTC
CDR3: CASRRLAGASSYNEQFF

J: TRBJ1-2
D: TRBD1
V: TRBV7-6
size: .
DNA: TGTGCCAGCAGCCCCCTTGACAGGGGCAATGGCTACACCTTC
CDR3: CASSPLDRGNGYTF

J: TRBJ1-5
D: .
V: TRBV20-1
size: .
DNA: TGCAGTGCGCAACAGGGTCGTCGGCAGCCCCAGCATTTT
CDR3: CSAQQGRRQPQHF

J: TRBJ1-4
D: TRBD1
V: TRBV7-2
size: many
DNA: TGTGCCAGCAGCCTAACAGGGGTCGGTGAAAAACTGTTTTTT
CDR3: CASSLTGVGEKLFF

J: TRBJ1-1
D: .
V: TRBV19
size: .
DNA: TGTGCCAGTAGTATAACGGCAGGGTTGGTGACTGAAGCTTTCTTT
CDR3: CASSITAGLVTEAFF

J: TRBJ2-3
D: .
V: TRBV12-3/TRBV12-4
size: .
DNA: TGTGCCAGCAGTTTTGAGGCCGCTAGCACAGATACGCAGTATTTT
CDR3: CASSFEAASTDTQYF

J: TRBJ2-7
D: .
V: TRBV7-4
size: few
DNA: TGTGCCAGCAGCCCAGAGGGAGCCAACGAGCAGTACTTC
CDR3: CASSPEGANEQYF

J: TRBJ1-6
D: .
V: TRBV20-1
size: .
DNA: TGCAGTGCTATAATAGGTCCCTATAATTCACCCCTCCACTTT
CDR3: CSAIIGPYNSPLHF

J: TRBJ2-1
D: .
V: TRBV10-3
size: few
DNA: TGTGCCATCAGCGAAGGGGGGGGCCGCTCCTACAATGAGCAGTTCTTC
CDR3: CAISEGGGRSYNEQFF

J: TRBJ2-3
D: TRBD2
V: TRBV11-2
size: .
DNA: TGTGCCAGCAGCCTCCTCCCCGGCGGGAGAAAAACAGATACGCAGTATTTT
CDR3: CASSLLPGGRKTDTQYF

J: TRBJ2-4
D: TRBD1
V: TRBV7-2
size: many
DNA: TGTGCCAGCGGCGACAGGGAGAGGTTCCCCTATTACATTCAGTACTTC
CDR3: CASGDRERFPYYIQYF

J: TRBJ2-7
D: .
V: TRBV4-1
size: few
DNA: TGCGCCAGCAGCCAAGCCCCCGGTCACCGACCTGCGTTC
CDR3: CASSQAPGHRPAF

J: TRBJ2-3
D: TRBD2
V: TRBV12-3/TRBV12-4
size: .
DNA: TGTGCCAGCAGTTCCGGGACTAGCGGGGGGGCCAAGGCAGATACGCAGTATTTT
CDR3: CASSSGTSGGAKADTQYF

J: TRBJ2-1
D: .
V: TRBV12-3/TRBV12-4
size: .
DNA: TGTGCCAGCAGTCCGCAGGGTTTTAGTGGGAATGAGCAGTTCTTC
CDR3: CASSPQGFSGNEQFF

J: TRBJ2-1
D: .
V: TRBV12-5
size: few
DNA: TGTGCTAGTGGGCCGGGGGACCCGGCGTACAATGAGCAGTTCTTC
CDR3: CASGPGDPAYNEQFF

J: TRBJ2-1
D: .
V: TRBV11-2
size: .
DNA: TGTGCCAGCAGCTTAATGTTCCGGGGGCGCCCCTACAATGAGCAGTTCTTC
CDR3: CASSLMFRGRPYNEQFF

J: TRBJ1-1
D: TRBD1
V: TRBV7-4
size: .
DNA: TGTGCCAGCAGCCGAATCAACCAGGGGGCGAATGAAGCTTTCTTT
CDR3: CASSRINQGANEAFF

J: TRBJ2-3
D: .
V: TRBV7-9
size: few
DNA: TGTGCCAGCAGCTTGGCCGGAACAGGCCCCGGGAGTTTT
CDR3: CASSLAGTGPGSF

J: TRBJ1-1
D: TRBD1
V: TRBV5-1
size: .
DNA: TGCGCCAGCAGGTCTGCAGGGGGCAACACTGAAGCTTTCTTT
CDR3: CASRSAGGNTEAFF

J: TRBJ1-3
D: .
V: TRBV3-1
size: .
DNA: TGTGCCAGCAGCCCGGACTTTAAGGACACCATATATTTT
CDR3: CASSPDFKDTIYF

J: TRBJ1-1
D: .
V: TRBV6-1
size: .
DNA: TGTGTCAGCAAGTCCAACACTGAAGCTTTCTTT
CDR3: CVSKSNTEAFF

J: TRBJ2-5
D: .
V: TRBV7-7
size: .
DNA: TGTGCCAGCAGCTTAGGGTCCCAATGGTCGGGAGAGACCCAGTACTTC
CDR3: CASSLGSQWSGETQYF

J: TRBJ2-2
D: .
V: TRBV20-1
size: .
DNA: TGCAGTGCTAGAGTCCCGGGCGGGGAGCTGTTTTTT
CDR3: CSARVPGGELFF

J: TRBJ2-1
D: .
V: TRBV9
size: .
DNA: TGTGCCAGCAGCGCTACGACTGGGACTGGCTACAATGAGCAGTTCTTC
CDR3: CASSATTGTGYNEQFF

J: TRBJ1-4
D: TRBD1
V: TRBV5-1
size: .
DNA: TGCGCCAGCACCCGCATAAACAGGGGAGTGGGTGAAAAACTGTTTTTT
CDR3: CASTRINRGVGEKLFF

J: TRBJ2-3
D: .
V: TRBV5-1
size: .
DNA: TGCGCCAGCAGCCCCCCCGTAGGTTTGAATCGCCCAGATACGCAGTATTTT
CDR3: CASSPPVGLNRPDTQYF

J: TRBJ2-1
D: .
V: TRBV11-2
size: .
DNA: TGTGCCAGCAGCTTGCGAACCGGGCCGTACAATGAGCAGTTCTTC
CDR3: CASSLRTGPYNEQFF

J: TRBJ2-7
D: .
V: TRBV7-2
size: many
DNA: TGTGCCAGCAGTTTTATCACCGGCGGGTACGAGCAGTACTTC
CDR3: CASSFITGGYEQYF

J: TRBJ2-1
D: TRBD1
V: TRBV10-3
size: few
DNA: TGTGCCATCAGGGAGGGACAGGGCGACTACAATGAGCAGTTCTTC
CDR3: CAIREGQGDYNEQFF

J: TRBJ2-5
D: .
V: TRBV7-2
size: many
DNA: TGTGCCAGCAGCCAAACATCGTACCAAGAGACCCAGTACTTC
CDR3: CASSQTSYQETQYF

J: TRBJ2-5
D: .
V: TRBV5-4
size: .
DNA: TGTGCCAGCAGCTTAGTGACGGGGGCCCAAGAGACCCAGTACTTC
CDR3: CASSLVTGAQETQYF